These 21 T cell receptor beta chains originate from one sample sequenced in a study of blood T cell repertoires in COVID-19 (dated by TCRdb to 2020 to 2022). Libraries were prepared through the immunoSEQ multiplex PCR assay. The table was pulled from immuneACCESS by TCRdb, which kept in-frame rearrangements only. Such tables lose some clones; where checked, under half of the loss comes from unresolved V genes, and the rest has no known cause. The sample data list about 200,000 clones, and 65% to 90% of these were observed just once. Together, the top ten hold roughly 10% of the sample. The sequenced material came from peripheral blood. These receptors all come from a man in his fifties or sixties with active or convalescent COVID-19.

The rearrangement uses TRBV7-9 and TRBJ1-2, with D possibly matching TRBD1 (6 bases). This CDR3 has 13 amino acids. CDR1 is SEHNR and CDR2 is FQNEAQ in the germline V gene (reference sequence). Deletions cut 4 bases from V and 3 bases from J, with 9 bases between. The chain's CDR3 is CASSSGTYYGYTF. The CDR3 region has the DNA TGTGCCAGCAGCTCCGGGACATACTATGGCTACACCTTC.

The chain uses TRBV19 and TRBJ1-5, with 10 bases identical to TRBD1. V was pared by 5 bases and J by 6 bases, with 7 bases of the junction left unmatched. The CDR3 sequence is 15 residues long. The germline V gene has CDR1 LNHDA and CDR2 SQIVND (reference sequence). For the CDR3, the DNA is TGTGCCAGTAGTTGGACAGGGGGTGCTGTTCAGCCCCAGCATTTT. Translated: CASSWTGGAVQPQHF.

The chain uses TRBV28 and TRBJ1-1; TRBD1 aligns across 7 bases. V dropped 7 bases and J dropped 2; count of bases not matched to a gene: 10. The CDR3 has 15 amino acids. Germline CDR1 is MDHEN and CDR2 is SYDVKM. Written as DNA, the CDR3 is TGTGCCAGCACCGCCAGAGGGACAGTTAACACTGAAGCTTTCTTT. The encoded protein is CASTARGTVNTEAFF. The whole variable domain, remainder taken from reference TRBV28 and TRBJ1-1, is DVKVTQSSRYLVKRTGEKVFLECVQDMDHENMFWYRQDPGLGLRLIYFSYDVKMKEKGDIPEGYSVSREKKERFSLILESASTNQTSMYLCASTARGTVNTEAFFGQGTRLTVV.

This sequence joins TRBV28 and TRBJ2-7; D gene ambiguous. The CDR3 spans 11 residues. Germline CDR1 and CDR2: MDHEN and SYDVKM. V lost 4 bases and J lost 2, with 3 bases in between. CDR3 DNA sequence: TGTGCCAGCAGTTCCGCCTACGAGCAGTACGTC. This sequence encodes CASSSAYEQYV.

The genes are TRBV5-8 and TRBJ2-7, with TRBD1 matching over 7 bases. From germline, CDR1 is SGHTS and CDR2 YDEGEE. J gave up 6 bases and V 1 base, and 10 bases lay outside the gene matches. This CDR3 spans 15 amino acids. The CDR3 is CASSLKGASLGEQYV. CDR3 coding DNA: TGTGCCAGCAGCTTGAAGGGGGCGAGCCTGGGCGAGCAGTACGTC.

This chain joins TRBV28 and TRBJ1-2; 8 nucleotides align to TRBD1. Trimming at V came to 5 bases and at J to 5 bases, leaving 10 bases not matched to a gene. This CDR3 has 15 residues. CDR1 is MDHEN, CDR2 SYDVKM, per germline. CDR3 DNA: TGTGCCAGCAGTGACGGACAGGGTTTCATTTATGGCTACACCTTC. It codes for CASSDGQGFIYGYTF.

The chain is built from TRBV11-2 and TRBJ2-7, with 7 bases matching TRBD1. CDR3 length: 14 residues. In germline, CDR1 is SGHAT, CDR2 FQNNGV. The J segment lost 1 base and the V segment lost 4 bases, leaving 4 bases of the junction unmatched. The CDR3 region is CASSYLTGSYEQYF. The CDR3 coding sequence is TGTGCCAGCAGCTACCTGACAGGGTCCTACGAGCAGTACTTC.

This rearrangement joins TRBV7-8 to TRBJ2-5; TRBD1 matches at 7 bases. With V trimmed by 1 base and J by 5 bases, 7 bases remained unmatched. This CDR3 spans 15 amino acids. Germline assignment: CDR1 SGHVS and CDR2 FQNEAQ. This CDR3 is CASSLDVRQGETQYF. The CDR3 DNA reads as TGTGCCAGCAGCTTAGACGTGAGACAGGGCGAGACCCAGTACTTC.

This chain's CDR3 is CASSYRQDSGNTIYF. CDR3 nucleotide sequence: TGTGCCAGCAGTTATCGACAGGACTCTGGAAACACCATATATTTT. This rearrangement joins TRBV6-5 to TRBJ1-3, with a tentative D call TRBD1 (6 bases). The germline V gene has CDR1 MNHEY and CDR2 SVGAGI. The CDR3 is made up of 15 amino acids. V lost 3 bases and J 0 bases, leaving 9 bases between the germline ends.

The chain employs TRBV11-2 and TRBJ2-1; possible D gene TRBD2, 6 bases. Germline V gives CDR1 SGHAT, CDR2 FQNNGV. This CDR3 is 16 amino acids long. Trimming pared 3 bases from V and 1 base from J, leaving 13 bases between. The CDR3 nucleotides read TGTGCCAGCAGCTTGTCTCGGGGGAGTTCCTACAATGAGCAGTTCTTC. Translating it yields CASSLSRGSSYNEQFF.

This clone was observed a few times. J is TRBJ2-1 and V is TRBV7-8, with 11 bases fitting TRBD2. CDR1 SGHVS and CDR2 FQNEAQ come from the germline V gene. CDR3 length: 15 residues. The V gene end was trimmed by 2 bases and the J gene end by 10 bases; junction bases not matched to a gene: 7. The CDR3 DNA follows: TGTGCCAGCAGCTTAAGACTAGCGGGACTTAACGAGCAGTTCTTC. It translates to CASSLRLAGLNEQFF. The complete variable domain, with remaining parts taken from reference TRBV7-8 and TRBJ2-1, reads GAGVSQSPRYKVAKRGQDVALRCDPISGHVSLFWYQQALGQGPEFLTYFQNEAQLDKSGLPSDRFFAERPEGSVSTLKIQRTQQEDSAVYLCASSLRLAGLNEQFFGPGTRLTVL.

This clone has only one observation. The chain recombines TRBV3-1 (or the pseudogene TRBV3-2) with TRBJ2-5; 9 bases map to TRBD2. CDR1 and CDR2 from the germline V gene are LGHDT and YNNKEL (reference sequence). After removal of 0 bases from V and 6 bases from J, the junction contained 8 bases not matched to a gene. CDR3 length equals 16 residues. The CDR3 nucleotides are TGTGCCAGCAGCCAAGAATTGCCTAGCGGGGTACAGACCCAGTACTTC. This translates into CASSQELPSGVQTQYF.

The DNA for the CDR3 is TGTGCCAGCAGAGATCTGAGCTCCTATAATTCACCCCTCCACTTT. Protein sequence: CASRDLSSYNSPLHF. The chain carries TRBV27 and TRBJ1-6; D gene unclear. The germline V gene has CDR1 MNHEY and CDR2 SMNVEV (reference sequence). The CDR3 is 15 amino acids. The V end lost 6 bases, the J end lost 0 bases, and 9 bases lay between the germline ends.

V is TRBV15 and J is TRBJ1-1; D is perhaps TRBD1 (6 bases). Trimming cost V 1 base and J 4 bases, with 10 bases left between them. CDR1 is LNHNV, CDR2 YYDKDF, per germline (reference sequence). This CDR3 is built from 14 residues. The CDR3 coding sequence is TGTGCCACCAGCAGAGGCAGGGGTGGCACTGAAGCTTTCTTT. Translated: CATSRGRGGTEAFF.

This clone was seen a handful of times. The rearrangement links TRBV2 to TRBJ2-3; 7 nucleotides align to TRBD2. The CDR3 length is 17 residues. The V segment lost 0 bases and the J segment 2 bases; nucleotides outside the gene matches: 8. The germline gives CDR1 SNHLY, CDR2 FYNNEI. The CDR3 spells CASSEAGAGSYTDTQYF. DNA for the CDR3: TGTGCCAGCAGTGAAGCGGGAGCGGGGAGCTACACAGATACGCAGTATTTT.

The chain links TRBV6-6 to TRBJ2-2; a possible D gene is TRBD2 (6 bases). V gave up 2 bases and J gave up 0 bases, with 10 bases separating them. This CDR3 comprises 16 residues. Germline V gene sequence: CDR1 MNHNY, CDR2 SVGAGI (reference sequence). The CDR3 is CASSYIGTSNTGELFF. CDR3 DNA sequence: TGTGCCAGCAGTTACATCGGGACTTCGAACACCGGGGAGCTGTTTTTT.

This chain joins TRBV7-8 and TRBJ1-1; 9 nucleotides align to TRBD1. CDR1 and CDR2 from the germline V gene are SGHVS and FQNEAQ. The CDR3 covers 14 residues. After removal of 1 base from V and 4 bases from J, the junction contained 1 base not matched to a gene. This CDR3 reads CASSLETGGTEAFF. As DNA, the CDR3 is TGTGCCAGCAGCTTAGAGACAGGGGGCACTGAAGCTTTCTTT.

This sequence joins TRBV11-1 and TRBJ2-1; D is perhaps TRBD2 (5 bases). The CDR3 covers 13 residues. CDR1 and CDR2 from the germline V gene are SGHAT and FQDESV (reference sequence). V was clipped by 6 bases and J by 3 bases, with 9 bases between them. The CDR3 DNA reads as TGTGCCAGCAGTGAACGGGGCTACAATGAGCAGTTCTTC. This codes for CASSERGYNEQFF.

CDR3 amino acids: CASSRFGVQETQYF. The DNA for the CDR3 is TGTGCCAGCAGCCGGTTTGGAGTGCAAGAGACCCAGTACTTC. The V gene is TRBV7-9, the J gene TRBJ2-5, with D unresolved. This CDR3 comprises 14 residues. Per germline, CDR1 SEHNR and CDR2 FQNEAQ (reference sequence). V was clipped by 5 bases and J by 2 bases, with 12 bases between them.

The rearrangement uses TRBV4-1 and TRBJ1-2, with D perhaps TRBD1 (5 bases). CDR1 is MGHRA, CDR2 YSYEKL, per germline. This CDR3 comprises 15 residues. Trimming cost V 1 base and J 5 bases, with 14 bases left between them. The CDR3 here is CASSQALTVRYGYTF. DNA of the CDR3: TGCGCCAGCAGCCAAGCCCTGACAGTACGATATGGCTACACCTTC.

This rearrangement joins TRBV13 to TRBJ1-6; D is possibly TRBD1 (5 bases). This CDR3 is 17 amino acids long. Looked up from germline, CDR1 is PRHDT and CDR2 is FYEKMQ (reference sequence). Trimming took off 3 bases at V and 0 bases at J, with 12 bases between the two ends. The CDR3 sequence is CASSLGLLSSYNSPLHF. CDR3 bases: TGTGCCAGCAGCTTGGGACTCCTCAGCTCCTATAATTCACCCCTCCACTTT.